What follows are 21 T cell receptor beta chains derived from one specimen sequenced in a study of blood T cell repertoires in COVID-19. Assay: immunoSEQ multiplex PCR; the TCRdb copy retains only in-frame clones and omits some. This sample has approximately 190,000 clones, with about 86% found just once. The material sequenced was peripheral blood. Receptors originate from a man younger than 45 with active or convalescent COVID-19.

This chain uses TRBV28 with TRBJ1-2, with D perhaps TRBD1 (5 bases). The CDR3 has 12 residues. The germline V gene encodes CDR1 MDHEN and CDR2 SYDVKM. V lost 5 bases to trimming and J lost 8 bases, with 12 bases between them. CDR3 sequence reads: CASSLPTGGYTF. The CDR3 bases are TGTGCCAGCAGTCTCCCCACAGGCGGCTACACCTTC.

Written as DNA, the CDR3 is TGTGCCAGCAGCTTAGGTCAGCCGAGCGCCGACTATGGCTACACCTTC. This translates into CASSLGQPSADYGYTF. The V call is TRBV7-8, the J call TRBJ1-2; D not resolved. The CDR3 is 16 residues long. Trimming took 1 base from V and 3 from J, leaving 15 bases between them. Germline V gene lookup returns CDR1 SGHVS and CDR2 FQNEAQ.

V gene TRBV19 combines with J gene TRBJ1-1; D is unclear. CDR1 and CDR2 from the germline V gene are LNHDA and SQIVND (reference sequence). This CDR3 comprises 13 residues. V lost 2 bases to trimming and J lost 8 bases, with 12 bases between them. DNA for the CDR3: TGTGCCAGTAGTATAACACTTTGGAGAGAAGCTTTCTTT. It yields the protein CASSITLWREAFF.

This sequence joins TRBV12-3 or TRBV12-4 and TRBJ1-2; D is unresolved. The CDR3 runs 13 residues. The germline V and J ends were trimmed by 4 bases and 7 bases, with 13 bases remaining between them. CDR3 sequence (DNA): TGTGCCAGCAGTTCGCGCGAGGCGAGTGGCTACACCTTC. This sequence encodes CASSSREASGYTF.

The genes are TRBV12-3 or TRBV12-4 and TRBJ1-1; the D is unclear. Trimming shortened V by 7 bases and J by 11 bases, and 14 bases separated the two germline ends. CDR3 length equals 11 residues. The CDR3 DNA reads as TGTGCCAGCATTACGACAAGGAGGGCTTTCTTT. The encoded protein is CASITTRRAFF.

This chain uses TRBV6-5 with TRBJ1-1, with D possibly matching TRBD1 (6 bases). CDR1 is MNHEY and CDR2 is SVGAGI in the germline V gene. There are 14 residues in the CDR3. Trimming pared 5 bases from V and 4 bases from J, leaving 14 bases between. CDR3 protein: CASSPAGDRTEAFF. The CDR3 DNA reads TGTGCCAGCAGTCCTGCAGGGGACCGCACTGAAGCTTTCTTT.

V is TRBV5-1 and J is TRBJ2-7; D gene uncertain. From germline, CDR1 is SGHRS and CDR2 YFSETQ. The CDR3 loop spans 14 amino acids. V was clipped by 0 bases and J by 1 base, with 8 bases between them. CDR3 nucleotides: TGCGCCAGCAGCTTGGACGCGGTGTCCTACGAGCAGTACTTC. Its protein is CASSLDAVSYEQYF.

This clone was found many times. This chain uses TRBV18 with TRBJ2-5; D possibly corresponds to TRBD1 (5 bases). The CDR3 extends over 15 amino acids. Germline V CDR1 and CDR2: KGHSH, LQKENI. V lost 3 bases, J lost 2 bases, and 13 bases lay in between. This CDR3 reads CASSPTRQPQETQYF. CDR3 nucleotide sequence: TGTGCCAGCTCACCCACCCGACAGCCTCAAGAGACCCAGTACTTC.

The rearrangement uses TRBV7-2 and TRBJ1-1; D remains unclear. Germline V gene sequence: CDR1 SGHTA, CDR2 FQGNSA. The CDR3 covers 12 residues. Trimming took off 2 bases at V and 6 bases at J, with 7 bases between the two ends. In nucleotides, the CDR3 is TGTGCCAGCAGCTTATCTAAATCTGAAGCTTTCTTT. Protein product: CASSLSKSEAFF. Full variable domain (missing parts from reference TRBV7-2 and TRBJ1-1): GAGVSQSPSNKVTEKGKDVELRCDPISGHTALYWYRQSLGQGLEFLIYFQGNSAPDKSGLPSDRFSAERTGGSVSTLTIQRTQQEDSAVYLCASSLSKSEAFFGQGTRLTVV.

The J gene is TRBJ1-1, the V gene TRBV6-5; 12 bases agree with TRBD1. In germline, CDR1 is MNHEY, CDR2 SVGAGI. The CDR3 is 16 residues long. V was pared by 0 bases and J by 3 bases, with 2 bases of the junction left unmatched. This chain's CDR3 is CASSYSGTGGYTEAFF. The CDR3 DNA follows: TGTGCCAGCAGTTACTCCGGGACAGGGGGCTACACTGAAGCTTTCTTT.

V gene TRBV21-1 combines with J gene TRBJ2-1; the table's TRBD2 call for D was not verified on the DNA. TRBV21-1 is classified as a pseudogene. This CDR3 contains 16 residues. The CDR3 nucleotides are TGTGCCAGCAGCGTCTTGCGCCGATACCGCGGCGATGAGCAGTTCTTC. Its translation is CASSVLRRYRGDEQFF.

The chain couples TRBV6-1 to TRBJ2-7; 8 bases match TRBD1. The CDR3 has 20 amino acids. Germline V CDR1 and CDR2: MNHNS, SASEGT. Losses at the gene ends were 0 bases for V and 5 bases for J; bases not matched to a gene: 21. CDR3 bases: TGTGCCAGCAGTGAAGCGCTTCGTCGGGGACAGGTGGGGATTCCTGACGAGCAGTACGTC. Amino acids: CASSEALRRGQVGIPDEQYV.

This clone was observed a few times. The chain carries TRBV7-2 and TRBJ1-2; the D is unclear. This CDR3 has 14 residues. V lost 4 bases and J lost 4, with 13 bases in between. Germline V gives CDR1 SGHTA, CDR2 FQGNSA. Here the CDR3 reads CASSSSSGFYGYTF. CDR3 nucleotide sequence: TGTGCCAGCAGCTCGAGCTCGGGATTCTATGGCTACACCTTC. The entire variable domain, with the rest obtained from reference TRBV7-2 and TRBJ1-2, is as follows: GAGVSQSPSNKVTEKGKDVELRCDPISGHTALYWYRQSLGQGLEFLIYFQGNSAPDKSGLPSDRFSAERTGGSVSTLTIQRTQQEDSAVYLCASSSSSGFYGYTFGSGTRLTVV.

The V call is TRBV19, the J call TRBJ2-1, with 12 bases matching TRBD2. The junction had 6 bases not matched to a gene; V was cut back by 1 base and J by 5 bases. The CDR3 spans 17 residues. Per the germline V gene, CDR1 is LNHDA and CDR2 is SQIVND (reference sequence). CDR3 sequence: CASSIAPRTSGDNEQFF. CDR3 in DNA: TGTGCCAGTAGTATAGCTCCTCGGACTAGCGGGGACAATGAGCAGTTCTTC.

This clone was seen a handful of times. The genes are TRBV4-3 and TRBJ2-3, with D possibly being TRBD2 (5 bases). V lost 0 bases and J lost 2, with 15 bases in between. The germline V gene encodes CDR1 LGHNA and CDR2 YSLEER. The CDR3 covers 17 residues. This CDR3 reads CASSQDGEGGLTDTQYF. CDR3 coding DNA: TGCGCCAGCAGCCAAGATGGAGAGGGCGGGCTCACAGATACGCAGTATTTT.

This chain connects TRBV6-5 to TRBJ1-6; no reliable D call. Trimming took off 5 bases at V and 9 bases at J, with 14 bases between the two ends. CDR1 and CDR2 (germline): MNHEY, SVGAGI. The CDR3 extends over 14 amino acids. This CDR3 is CASSPESRISPLHF. CDR3 coding DNA: TGTGCCAGCAGTCCCGAGTCCCGCATTTCACCCCTCCACTTT.

CDR3 coding DNA: TGTGCCACCAGGGAGGGTAGCACAGATACGCAGTATTTT. Translating gives CATREGSTDTQYF. The rearrangement joins TRBV24-1 to TRBJ2-3, with D perhaps matching TRBD2 (6 bases). V lost 7 bases and J lost 0, with 7 bases in between. CDR3 length: 13 amino acids. The germline gives CDR1 KGHDR, CDR2 SFDVKD.

This chain links TRBV14 with TRBJ2-1; D is ambiguous. The V end lost 0 bases, the J end lost 3 bases, and 9 bases lay between the germline ends. The CDR3 spans 15 residues. Germline V gives CDR1 SGHDN, CDR2 FVKESK. CDR3: CASSQDWSGYNEQFF. DNA for the CDR3: TGTGCCAGCAGCCAAGATTGGTCAGGCTACAATGAGCAGTTCTTC. Based on the CDR3 plus reference TRBV14 and TRBJ2-1, the full variable domain is EAGVTQFPSHSVIEKGQTVTLRCDPISGHDNLYWYRRVMGKEIKFLLHFVKESKQDESGMPNNRFLAERTGGTYSTLKVQPAELEDSGVYFCASSQDWSGYNEQFFGPGTRLTVL.

The V and J genes are TRBV7-8 and TRBJ2-1, with a weak D call TRBD1 (6 bases). This CDR3 has 16 residues. V was shortened by 1 base and J by 4 bases, with 14 bases between the two germline ends. Looked up from germline, CDR1 is SGHVS and CDR2 is FQNEAQ. The CDR3 bases are TGTGCCAGCAGCTTAGTTTGGACAGCGTTGTACAATGAGCAGTTCTTC. Translating gives CASSLVWTALYNEQFF.

The rearrangement joins TRBV19 to TRBJ1-4; perhaps TRBD1 as D (6 bases). From germline, CDR1 is LNHDA and CDR2 SQIVND (reference sequence). This CDR3 spans 16 amino acids. V lost 6 bases and J 6 bases, leaving 20 bases between the germline ends. CDR3 coding DNA: TGTGCCAGTAGCCCGCATGATGGGGGGGCGGATGAAAAACTGTTTTTT. Translated: CASSPHDGGADEKLFF.

The CDR3 spells CATSRDLGVNYGYTF. DNA for the CDR3: TGTGCCACCAGCAGAGATCTGGGCGTGAACTATGGCTACACCTTC. J is TRBJ1-2 and V is TRBV15; no reliable D call. CDR1 and CDR2 (germline): LNHNV, YYDKDF (reference sequence). The CDR3 loop spans 15 amino acids. V dropped 0 bases and J dropped 2 bases, with 10 bases sitting between them.